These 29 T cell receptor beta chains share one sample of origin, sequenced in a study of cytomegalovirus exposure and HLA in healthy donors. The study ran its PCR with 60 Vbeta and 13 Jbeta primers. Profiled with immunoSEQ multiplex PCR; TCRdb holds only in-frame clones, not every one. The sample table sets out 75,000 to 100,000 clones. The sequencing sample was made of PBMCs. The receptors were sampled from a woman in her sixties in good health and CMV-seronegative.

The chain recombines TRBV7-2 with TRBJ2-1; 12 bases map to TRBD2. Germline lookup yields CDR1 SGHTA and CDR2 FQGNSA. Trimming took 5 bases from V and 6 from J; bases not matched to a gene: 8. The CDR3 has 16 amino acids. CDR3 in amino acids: CASSSGLAGNLNEQFF. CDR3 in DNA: TGTGCCAGCAGCAGCGGACTAGCGGGAAATCTCAATGAGCAGTTCTTC.

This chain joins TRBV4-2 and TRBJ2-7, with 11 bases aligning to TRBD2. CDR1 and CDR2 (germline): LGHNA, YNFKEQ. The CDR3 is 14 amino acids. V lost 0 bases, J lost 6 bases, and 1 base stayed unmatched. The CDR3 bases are TGTGCCAGCAGCCAAGATGGACTAGCGGGCGAGCAGTACTTC. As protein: CASSQDGLAGEQYF.

CDR3 region: CASSNRGLADTGELFF. The CDR3 DNA reads as TGTGCCAGCAGCAATAGGGGACTAGCGGACACCGGGGAGCTGTTTTTT. The chain has TRBV21-1 and TRBJ2-2; the D call in the table, TRBD2, was not verified against the DNA. TRBV21-1 is a recognized pseudogene. The CDR3 totals 16 residues.

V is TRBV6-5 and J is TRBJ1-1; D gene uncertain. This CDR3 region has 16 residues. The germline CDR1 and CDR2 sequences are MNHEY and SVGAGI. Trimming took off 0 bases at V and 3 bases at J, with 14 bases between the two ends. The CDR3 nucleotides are TGTGCCAGCAGTTACTCCCCTCCCTTGGCGGACACTGAAGCTTTCTTT. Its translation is CASSYSPPLADTEAFF.

The CDR3 here is CASSALGTTYEQYF. In DNA form, the CDR3 reads TGTGCCAGCAGTGCCCTAGGGACAACCTACGAGCAGTACTTC. The V and J genes are TRBV2 and TRBJ2-5; the D gene is possibly TRBD1 (6 bases). The J call may be wrong; the DNA end is better matched by TRBJ2-7. The CDR3 is made up of 14 amino acids. Germline loops: CDR1 SNHLY, CDR2 FYNNEI.

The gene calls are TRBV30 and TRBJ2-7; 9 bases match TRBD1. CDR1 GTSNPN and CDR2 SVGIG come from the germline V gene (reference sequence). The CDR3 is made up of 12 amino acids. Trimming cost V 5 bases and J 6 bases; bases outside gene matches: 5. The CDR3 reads CAWGTGMGEQYF. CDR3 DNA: TGTGCCTGGGGGACAGGGATGGGCGAGCAGTACTTC. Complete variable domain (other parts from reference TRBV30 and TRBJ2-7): SQTIHQWPATLVQPVGSPLSLECTVEGTSNPNLYWYRQAAGRGLQLLFYSVGIGQISSEVPQNLSASRPQDRQFILSSKKLLLSDSGFYLCAWGTGMGEQYFGPGTRLTVT.

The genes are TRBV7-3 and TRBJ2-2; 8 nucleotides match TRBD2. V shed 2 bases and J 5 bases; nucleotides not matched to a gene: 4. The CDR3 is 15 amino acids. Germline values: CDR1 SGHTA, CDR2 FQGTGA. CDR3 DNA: TGTGCCAGCAGCTTATCAGCGGGGGCGACCGGGGAGCTGTTTTTT. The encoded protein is CASSLSAGATGELFF.

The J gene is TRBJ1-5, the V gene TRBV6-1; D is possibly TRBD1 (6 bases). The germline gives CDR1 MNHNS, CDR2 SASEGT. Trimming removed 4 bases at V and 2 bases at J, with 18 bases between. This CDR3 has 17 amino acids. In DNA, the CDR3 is TGTGCCAGCAGTGCGATCCGGGACACGATAGGCAATCAGCCCCAGCATTTT. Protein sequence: CASSAIRDTIGNQPQHF.

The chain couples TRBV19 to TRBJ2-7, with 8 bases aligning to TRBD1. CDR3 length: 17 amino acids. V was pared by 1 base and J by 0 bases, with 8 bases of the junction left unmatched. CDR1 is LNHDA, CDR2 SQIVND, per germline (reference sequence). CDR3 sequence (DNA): TGTGCCAGTAGTATAGGGGACAGGACCCCTAGCTCCTACGAGCAGTACTTC. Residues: CASSIGDRTPSSYEQYF.

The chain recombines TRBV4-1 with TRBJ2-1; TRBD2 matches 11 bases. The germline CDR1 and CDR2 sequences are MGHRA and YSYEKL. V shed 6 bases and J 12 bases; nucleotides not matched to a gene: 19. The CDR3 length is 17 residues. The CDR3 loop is CASRPNVTSGTGFGQFF. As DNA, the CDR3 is TGCGCCAGCAGACCGAACGTGACTAGCGGGACAGGGTTCGGGCAGTTCTTC.

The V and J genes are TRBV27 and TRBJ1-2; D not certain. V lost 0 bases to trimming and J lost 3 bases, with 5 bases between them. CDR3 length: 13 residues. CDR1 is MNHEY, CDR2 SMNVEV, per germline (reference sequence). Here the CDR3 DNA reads TGTGCCAGCAGTTTATCCAGGCACTATGGCTACACCTTC. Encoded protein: CASSLSRHYGYTF.

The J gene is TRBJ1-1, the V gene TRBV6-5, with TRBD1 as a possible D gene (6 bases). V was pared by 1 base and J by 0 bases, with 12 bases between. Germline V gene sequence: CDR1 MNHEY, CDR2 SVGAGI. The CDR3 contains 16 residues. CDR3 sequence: CASSYFGGGLNTEAFF. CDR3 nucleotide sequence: TGTGCCAGCAGTTACTTTGGGGGCGGGTTGAACACTGAAGCTTTCTTT.

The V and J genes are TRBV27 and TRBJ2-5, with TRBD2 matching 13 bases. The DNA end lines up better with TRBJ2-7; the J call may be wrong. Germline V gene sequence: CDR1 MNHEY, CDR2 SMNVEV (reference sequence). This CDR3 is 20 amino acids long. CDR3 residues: CASSFRRLAGGNYDSYEQYF. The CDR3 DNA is TGTGCCAGCAGTTTCCGAAGACTAGCGGGAGGAAACTATGACTCCTACGAGCAGTACTTC.

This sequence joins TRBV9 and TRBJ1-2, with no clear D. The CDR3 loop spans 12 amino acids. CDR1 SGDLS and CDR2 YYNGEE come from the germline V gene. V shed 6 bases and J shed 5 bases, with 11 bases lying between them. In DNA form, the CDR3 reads TGTGCCAGCACCTTATCCGGTTATGGCTACACCTTC. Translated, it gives CASTLSGYGYTF.

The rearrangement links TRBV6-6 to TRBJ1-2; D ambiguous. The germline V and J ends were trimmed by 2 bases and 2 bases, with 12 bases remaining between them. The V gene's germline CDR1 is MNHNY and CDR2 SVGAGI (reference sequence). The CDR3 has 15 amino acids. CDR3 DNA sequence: TGTGCCAGCAGTTACCATGCGGGAGGGAACTATGGCTACACCTTC. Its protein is CASSYHAGGNYGYTF.

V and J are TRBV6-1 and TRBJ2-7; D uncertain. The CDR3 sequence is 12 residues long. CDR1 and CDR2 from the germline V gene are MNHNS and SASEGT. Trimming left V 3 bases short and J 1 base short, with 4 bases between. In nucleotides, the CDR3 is TGTGCCAGCAGTGACCCTTCCTACGAGCAGTACTTC. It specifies CASSDPSYEQYF.

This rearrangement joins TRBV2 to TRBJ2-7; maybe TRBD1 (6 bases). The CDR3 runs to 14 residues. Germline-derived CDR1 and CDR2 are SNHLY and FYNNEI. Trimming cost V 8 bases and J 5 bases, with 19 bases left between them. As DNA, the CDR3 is TGTGCCAGCTCCCCCGGGACAAGGACCCACGAGCAGTACTTC. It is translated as CASSPGTRTHEQYF.

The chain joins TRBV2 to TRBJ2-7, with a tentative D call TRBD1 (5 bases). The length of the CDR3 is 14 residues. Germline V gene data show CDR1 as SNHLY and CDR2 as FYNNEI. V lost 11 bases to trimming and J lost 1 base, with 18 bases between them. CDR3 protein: CASTWGEESYEQYF. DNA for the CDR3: TGTGCCTCGACCTGGGGCGAAGAGTCCTACGAGCAGTACTTC.

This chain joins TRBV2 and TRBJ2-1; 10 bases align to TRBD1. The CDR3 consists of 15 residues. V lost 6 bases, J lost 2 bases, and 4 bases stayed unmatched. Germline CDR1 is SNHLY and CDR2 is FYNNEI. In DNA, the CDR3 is TGTGCCAGCAGCCGGGACAGGGGCCCCTACAATGAGCAGTTCTTC. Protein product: CASSRDRGPYNEQFF. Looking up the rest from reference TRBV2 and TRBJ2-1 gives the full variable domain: EPEVTQTPSHQVTQMGQEVILRCVPISNHLYFYWYRQILGQKVEFLVSFYNNEISEKSEIFDDQFSVERPDGSNFTLKIRSTKLEDSAMYFCASSRDRGPYNEQFFGPGTRLTVL.

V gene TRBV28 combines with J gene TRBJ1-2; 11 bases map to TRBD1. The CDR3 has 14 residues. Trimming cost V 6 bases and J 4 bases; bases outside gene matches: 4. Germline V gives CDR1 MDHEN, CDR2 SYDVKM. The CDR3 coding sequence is TGTGCCAGCAGGGACAGGGGGCAAGGCTATGGCTACACCTTC. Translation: CASRDRGQGYGYTF.

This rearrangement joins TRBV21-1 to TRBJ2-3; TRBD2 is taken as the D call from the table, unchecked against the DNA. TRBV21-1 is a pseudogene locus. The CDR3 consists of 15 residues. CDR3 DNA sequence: TGTGCCAGCAGCAAGGCGGGAGGAAGCACAGATACGCAGTATTTT. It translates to CASSKAGGSTDTQYF.

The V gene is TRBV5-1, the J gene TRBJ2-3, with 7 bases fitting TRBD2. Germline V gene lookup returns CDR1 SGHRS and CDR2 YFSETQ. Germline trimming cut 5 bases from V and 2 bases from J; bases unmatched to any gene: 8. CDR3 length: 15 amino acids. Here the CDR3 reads CASSDPSGDTDTQYF. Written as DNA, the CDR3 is TGCGCCAGCAGTGACCCTAGCGGAGACACAGATACGCAGTATTTT.

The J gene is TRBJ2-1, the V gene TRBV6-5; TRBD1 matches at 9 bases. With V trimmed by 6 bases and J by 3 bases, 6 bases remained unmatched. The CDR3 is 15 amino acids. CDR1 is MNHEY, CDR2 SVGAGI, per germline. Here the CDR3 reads CASRQDRGNYNEQFF. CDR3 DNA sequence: TGTGCCAGCAGGCAGGACAGGGGAAACTACAATGAGCAGTTCTTC.

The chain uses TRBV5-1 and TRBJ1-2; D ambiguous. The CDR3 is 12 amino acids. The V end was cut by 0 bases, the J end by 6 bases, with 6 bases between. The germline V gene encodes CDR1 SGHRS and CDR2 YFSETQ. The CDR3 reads CASSLGGDGYTF. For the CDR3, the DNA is TGCGCCAGCAGCTTGGGAGGTGATGGCTACACCTTC.

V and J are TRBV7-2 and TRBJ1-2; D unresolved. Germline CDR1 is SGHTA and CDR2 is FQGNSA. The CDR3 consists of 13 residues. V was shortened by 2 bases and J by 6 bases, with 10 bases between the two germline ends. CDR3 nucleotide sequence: TGTGCCAGCAGCTTATCGAGGGCGGATGGCTACACCTTC. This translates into CASSLSRADGYTF.

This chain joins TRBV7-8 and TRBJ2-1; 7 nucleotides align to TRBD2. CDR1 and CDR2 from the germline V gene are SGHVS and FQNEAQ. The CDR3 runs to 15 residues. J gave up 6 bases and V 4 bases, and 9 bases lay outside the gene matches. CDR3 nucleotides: TGTGCCAGCAGCTCTAGCGGTTTTCACCTCAATGAGCAGTTCTTC. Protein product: CASSSSGFHLNEQFF.

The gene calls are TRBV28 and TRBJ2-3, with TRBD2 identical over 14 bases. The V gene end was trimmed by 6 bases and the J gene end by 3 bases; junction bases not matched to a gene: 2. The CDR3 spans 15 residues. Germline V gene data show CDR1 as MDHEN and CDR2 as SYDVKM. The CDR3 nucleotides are TGTGCCAGCAGCGGGACTAGCGGGAGTACAGATACGCAGTATTTT. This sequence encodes CASSGTSGSTDTQYF.

CDR3 nucleotides: TGTGCCAGCAGTGAAAGGGGGTCATACAATGAGCAGTTCTTC. It encodes CASSERGSYNEQFF. The rearrangement uses TRBV25-1 and TRBJ2-1, with D perhaps matching TRBD1 (6 bases). Germline V lookup: CDR1 MGHDK, CDR2 SYGVNS. CDR3 length equals 14 residues. Trimming took 2 bases from V and 4 from J, leaving 9 bases between them.

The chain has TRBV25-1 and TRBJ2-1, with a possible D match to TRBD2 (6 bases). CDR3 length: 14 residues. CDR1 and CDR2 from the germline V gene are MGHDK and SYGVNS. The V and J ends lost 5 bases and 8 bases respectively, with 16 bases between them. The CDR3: CASSRRGNMYEQFF. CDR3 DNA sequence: TGTGCCAGCAGTAGGAGGGGCAATATGTATGAGCAGTTCTTC.